The sequence of this TCR beta chain was determined in a study of blood T cell repertoires in COVID-19. Study context: PBMCs, B-cell-depleted T cells, or T cells provided the cDNA or gDNA that made up the material.

Authors' data handling: Amplified reference gene primers provided the basis for estimating nucleated cell counts. Assay used: immunoSEQ multiplex PCR; TCRdb lists only in-frame clones, some missing. V, J and clone size reflect that table, while D and trimming were determined from the DNA. The repertoire holds some 200,000 clones, 80% to 90% seen once, with around 7.3% in the top ten. V shed 6 bases, J shed 1 base, and the junction held 5 bases outside the gene matches. CDR1 and CDR2 from the germline V gene are SNHLY and FYNNEI. The CDR3 loop spans 15 amino acids. This chain connects TRBV2 to TRBJ2-3; 9 positions agree with TRBD2. The receptor was derived from a woman aged 45-65 years with active or convalescent COVID-19. The sample was peripheral blood. CDR3 sequence (DNA): TGTGCCAGCAGGAGGACTAGCGTTGGCACAGATACGCAGTATTTT. Residues: CASRRTSVGTDTQYF.